These 22 T cell receptor beta chains share one sample of origin, sequenced in a study of regulatory T cells in long-lasting Graves disease (dated by TCRdb to the early 2020s). This specimen's time point label, per the study, means: persistent/refractory GD, antithyroid drugs over 5 years with positive TRAb. For both TCR sequencing and RNA sequencing, RNA was extracted from PBMCs in TRIzol. Libraries were built with multiplex PCR. Sequencing relied on an Illumina HiSeq 4000. iRepertoire HTBI primers and Arm-PCR amplification of CDR3 regions were used to construct TCR beta libraries. TCRdb handled the public reads itself, with Q25 trimming in fastp and clone calling in MiXCR, and kept productive beta chains. Rows are combined by CDR3 protein, so each entry shows the most common genes and DNA. Across this sample there are 400,000 or so distinct CDR3 sequences, with more than 20% seen only once. The ten largest account for around 20% of the sample.

This specimen was peripheral blood mononuclear cells (PBMCs), taken when the disease was refractory, from a patient treated with antithyroid drugs. The receptor set was obtained from a female donor with Graves disease.

This clonotype was counted ten times or more. The genes are TRBV7-9 and TRBJ1-1; D uncertain. The CDR3 runs to 13 residues. Germline-derived CDR1 and CDR2 are SEHNR and FQNEAQ (reference sequence). V lost 5 bases, J lost 11 bases, and 18 bases lay in between. The CDR3 here is CASSPDSADGAFF. The CDR3 region has the DNA TGTGCCAGCAGCCCCGATTCGGCGGATGGGGCTTTCTTT.

A remark on this clonotype: One end of the junction is discordant with germline, which a read error may explain. The chain uses TRBV9 and TRBJ1-6; D not resolved. The CDR3 loop spans 14 amino acids. Germline values: CDR1 SGDLS, CDR2 YYNGEE. The CDR3 nucleotides are TGTGCCTGCAGCCCACAACGGATCAATTCACCCCTCCACTTT. Encoded protein: CACSPQRINSPLHF.

This clonotype was counted between two and nine times. This chain connects TRBV20-1 to TRBJ2-7; 7 nucleotides match TRBD2. The germline CDR1 and CDR2 sequences are DFQATT and SNEGSKA (reference sequence). There are 15 residues in the CDR3. Trimming took 3 bases from V and 6 from J; bases not matched to a gene: 14. For the CDR3, the DNA is TGCAGTGCTAGGGGACTACCTGACTATCCTGGCGAGCAGTACTTC. This gives the protein CSARGLPDYPGEQYF.

This clonotype showed up just a few times. This chain connects TRBV6-1 to TRBJ1-2; no definite D call. The CDR3 is made up of 15 amino acids. Trimming stripped 6 bases from V and 4 bases from J, with 18 bases between. Germline CDR1 and CDR2: MNHNS and SASEGT. In DNA form, the CDR3 reads TGTGCCAGCAGCTTACAAGCCTCGGGCCGCTATGGCTACACCTTC. Its protein is CASSLQASGRYGYTF.

This clonotype was counted at least ten times. The CDR3 coding sequence is TGTGCCGGACGGGGGTTGGCCGGGGAGCTGTTTTTT. Translated, it gives CAGRGLAGELFF. The V gene is TRBV30, the J gene TRBJ2-2; TRBD2 might be the D (6 bases). Germline V gene lookup returns CDR1 GTSNPN and CDR2 SVGIG (reference sequence). The CDR3 contains 12 residues. V was cut by 8 bases and J by 6 bases, with 13 bases left in between.

This clonotype was seen a few times. The chain is built from TRBV27 and TRBJ2-6, with TRBD1 identical over 8 bases. Germline-derived CDR1 and CDR2 are MNHEY and SMNVEV (reference sequence). J gave up 2 bases and V 5 bases, and 2 bases lay outside the gene matches. The CDR3 length is 15 residues. The CDR3 coding sequence is TGTGCCAGCAGTATACAGGGGGCTGGGGCCAACGTCCTGACTTTC. Translation gives CASSIQGAGANVLTF. The full variable domain, its missing parts supplied by reference TRBV27 and TRBJ2-6, is EAQVTQNPRYLITVTGKKLTVTCSQNMNHEYMSWYRQDPGLGLRQIYYSMNVEVTDKGDVPEGYKVSRKEKRNFPLILESPSPNQTSLYFCASSIQGAGANVLTFGAGSRLTVL.

The chain joins TRBV14 to TRBJ2-5; tentative D call: TRBD1 (5 bases). This CDR3 is built from 15 residues. The germline V gene encodes CDR1 SGHDN and CDR2 FVKESK. Deletions cut 1 base from V and 0 bases from J, with 9 bases between. Here the CDR3 DNA reads TGTGCCAGCAGCCAAGCGTCAGGGAACCAAGAGACCCAGTACTTC. Protein sequence: CASSQASGNQETQYF.

This clonotype was observed a handful of times. J is TRBJ2-5 and V is TRBV10-3, with 10 bases identical to TRBD2. Losses at the gene ends were 2 bases for V and 3 bases for J; bases not matched to a gene: 9. There are 17 residues in the CDR3. The V gene's germline CDR1 is ENHRY and CDR2 SYGVKD. The CDR3 is CAISELPGLANKETQYF. Written as DNA, the CDR3 is TGTGCCATCAGTGAGCTACCGGGACTAGCGAATAAAGAGACCCAGTACTTC.

This clonotype was found a few times. This chain links TRBV12-3 or TRBV12-4 with TRBJ1-2, with D possibly matching TRBD1 (5 bases). The CDR3 runs to 15 residues. The V end lost 8 bases, the J end lost 4 bases, and 20 bases lay between the germline ends. In DNA, the CDR3 is TGTGCCAGCCGGAGTGGTGGTAGCGGGGCCTATGGCTACACCTTC. Translated, it gives CASRSGGSGAYGYTF.

This chain links TRBV14 with TRBJ2-7; 8 nucleotides align to TRBD1. V lost 6 bases to trimming and J lost 6 bases; unmatched junction nucleotides: 4. The CDR3 length is 12 residues. Per the germline V gene, CDR1 is SGHDN and CDR2 is FVKESK. The CDR3 bases are TGTGCCAGCAGGCGGACAGGGTTCGAGCAGTACTTC. Residues: CASRRTGFEQYF.

Remarks on this clonotype: The junction shows a germline mismatch at one end, possibly a read error. This chain connects TRBV30 to TRBJ1-4, with D possibly TRBD1 on 5 matching bases. This CDR3 has 15 residues. The germline V gene has CDR1 GTSNPN and CDR2 SVGIG (reference sequence). The CDR3 spells CAWSAIPQGNGKLFF. The DNA of the CDR3 is TGTGCCTGGAGTGCAATTCCCCAGGGAAATGGAAAACTGTTTTTT.

This clonotype was picked up many times. The V and J genes are TRBV2 and TRBJ2-7; D ambiguous. Germline V CDR1 and CDR2: SNHLY, FYNNEI. V was cut by 6 bases and J by 6 bases, with 18 bases left in between. This CDR3 is 14 amino acids long. In nucleotides, the CDR3 is TGTGCCAGCAGGGGCGGCGTAGCTTTGGGCGAGCAGTACTTC. Translated, it gives CASRGGVALGEQYF.

This clonotype occurred a few times. The chain joins TRBV10-3 to TRBJ2-7, with D tentatively TRBD1 (5 bases). The V end lost 5 bases, the J end lost 5 bases, and 10 bases lay between the germline ends. The germline gives CDR1 ENHRY, CDR2 SYGVKD. This CDR3 region has 12 residues. The CDR3 spells CAISLTVDEQYF. CDR3 nucleotides: TGTGCCATCAGTTTGACAGTCGACGAGCAGTACTTC.

V gene TRBV4-3 combines with J gene TRBJ2-5; TRBD2 aligns across 9 bases. Germline values: CDR1 LGHNA, CDR2 YSLEER. V shed 3 bases and J 1 base; nucleotides not matched to a gene: 3. The CDR3 contains 15 residues. This chain's CDR3 is CASSQGLAPQETQYF. In DNA, the CDR3 is TGCGCCAGCAGCCAGGGACTAGCCCCCCAAGAGACCCAGTACTTC.

This clonotype came up a few times. The DNA of the CDR3 is TGTGCCAGCAGTCGAACGAGCGGGAGTGGAAGCAAGCAGTACTTC. Its protein product is CASSRTSGSGSKQYF. The chain recombines TRBV9 with TRBJ2-7, with TRBD2 matching over 8 bases. V was pared by 5 bases and J by 8 bases, with 15 bases of the junction left unmatched. The length of the CDR3 is 15 residues. Germline V gene lookup returns CDR1 SGDLS and CDR2 YYNGEE.

The chain employs TRBV11-2 and TRBJ2-2; D remains ambiguous. Between the trimmed V and J ends, which lost 1 base and 2 bases, there was a span of 11 bases. This CDR3 is built from 16 residues. Germline V CDR1 and CDR2: SGHAT, FQNNGV. The CDR3 DNA follows: TGTGCCAGCAGCTTAGGGTTAGGGATCAACACCGGGGAGCTGTTTTTT. This sequence encodes CASSLGLGINTGELFF.

On this clonotype itself: A much bigger clone sits one base away, suggesting this may be a read error. This chain uses TRBV6-2 or TRBV6-3 with TRBJ1-2, with D possibly matching TRBD1 (5 bases). The CDR3 is 17 residues long. The germline gives CDR1 MNHEY, CDR2 SVGEGT. The V end was cut by 2 bases, the J end by 5 bases, with 21 bases between. The CDR3 loop is CASSYRSREPEDYGYTF. DNA of the CDR3: TGTGCCAGCAGTTACCGGAGCAGGGAGCCGGAGGATTATGGCTACACCTTC.

The rearrangement uses TRBV15 and TRBJ2-6; D not resolved. The germline CDR1 and CDR2 sequences are LNHNV and YYDKDF (reference sequence). The germline V and J ends were trimmed by 5 bases and 0 bases, with 8 bases remaining between them. This CDR3 has 15 amino acids. CDR3 sequence reads: CATSGYGSGANVLTF. CDR3 sequence (DNA): TGTGCCACCAGCGGGTACGGCTCTGGGGCCAACGTCCTGACTTTC.

The V and J genes are TRBV6-6 and TRBJ1-2; D is perhaps TRBD1 (5 bases). V was pared by 0 bases and J by 8 bases, with 16 bases between. Germline CDR1 MNHNY, CDR2 SVGAGI (reference sequence). The length of the CDR3 is 15 residues. CDR3 in DNA: TGTGCCAGCAGTTACTCGGGACTGAGGGAGGGAGGCTACACCTTC. The encoded protein is CASSYSGLREGGYTF.

This clonotype was found many times. The CDR3 DNA follows: TGCAGCGTTGAAGATCGTGGTTTAGGGCAAGAGACCCAGTACTTC. Translated, it gives CSVEDRGLGQETQYF. The gene calls are TRBV29-1 and TRBJ2-5, with D hard to call. This CDR3 has 15 residues. The V end was cut by 0 bases, the J end by 2 bases, with 13 bases between. Germline V gene data show CDR1 as SQVTM and CDR2 as ANQGSEA.

This clonotype has ten or more counts. The V gene is TRBV7-2, the J gene TRBJ2-5; 12 bases are shared with TRBD2. Trimming removed 4 bases from V and 5 bases from J; junction bases left unmatched: 5. CDR1 and CDR2 from the germline V gene are SGHTA and FQGNSA. The length of the CDR3 is 15 residues. The CDR3 DNA reads TGTGCCAGCAGCTCCGGGACTAGCGGGTTTGAGACCCAGTACTTC. It yields the protein CASSSGTSGFETQYF. The full variable domain, with the rest looked up from reference TRBV7-2 and TRBJ2-5, is GAGVSQSPSNKVTEKGKDVELRCDPISGHTALYWYRQSLGQGLEFLIYFQGNSAPDKSGLPSDRFSAERTGGSVSTLTIQRTQQEDSAVYLCASSSGTSGFETQYFGPGTRLLVL.

CDR3 region: CASSRDPGANVLTF. In DNA, the CDR3 is TGTGCCAGCTCACGGGACCCTGGGGCCAACGTCCTGACTTTC. The V call is TRBV18, the J call TRBJ2-6; either TRBD1 or TRBD2 may fit D (5 bases each). Germline V lookup: CDR1 KGHSH, CDR2 LQKENI. This CDR3 region has 14 residues. The germline V and J ends were trimmed by 4 bases and 2 bases, with 6 bases remaining between them. Full variable domain (rest looked up from reference TRBV18 and TRBJ2-6): NAGVMQNPRHLVRRRGQEARLRCSPMKGHSHVYWYRQLPEEGLKFMVYLQKENIIDESGMPKERFSAEFPKEGPSILRIQQVVRGDSAAYFCASSRDPGANVLTFGAGSRLTVL.